This is a list of T cell receptor beta chains from one sample in a study of CD8 T cells in Susac syndrome. Via MiXCR, TCRdb re-called the immunoSEQ multiplex PCR reads, giving one row per CDR3 protein. This table holds 100,000 to 150,000 distinct CDR3 sequences, about 95% found once. Sequencing input: CD4+ T cells from PBMCs. Every receptor here comes from a human donor in good health. Both conserved end residues are trimmed from each CDR3.

j_call: TRBJ2-1
v_call: TRBV7-2
cdr3_aa: ASSPGRSYNEQF

j_call: TRBJ2-3
v_call: TRBV20-1
cdr3_aa: SAPTDTQY

j_call: TRBJ2-1
v_call: TRBV19
cdr3_aa: ASSIGVQGPYNEQF

j_call: TRBJ1-1
v_call: TRBV19
cdr3_aa: ASSTLRQARTEAF

j_call: TRBJ1-3
v_call: TRBV12-3/TRBV12-4
cdr3_aa: ASTWAGLISGNTIY

j_call: TRBJ2-1
v_call: TRBV3-1
cdr3_aa: ASRGLAEQF

j_call: TRBJ2-1
v_call: TRBV18
cdr3_aa: ASSPGVENEQF

j_call: TRBJ2-1
v_call: TRBV19
cdr3_aa: ASSRQGGNEQF

j_call: TRBJ2-3
v_call: TRBV5-1
cdr3_aa: ASSLVSREVDTQY

j_call: TRBJ2-7
v_call: TRBV29-1
cdr3_aa: SVVGQPGSYEQY

j_call: TRBJ1-2
v_call: TRBV19
cdr3_aa: ASSQETRYGYT

j_call: TRBJ2-7
v_call: TRBV28
cdr3_aa: ASSSGLAVYEQY

j_call: TRBJ2-1
v_call: TRBV18
cdr3_aa: ASSPEYEQF

j_call: TRBJ2-7
v_call: TRBV29-1
cdr3_aa: SVALQGYEQY

j_call: TRBJ2-7
v_call: TRBV11-2
cdr3_aa: ASSRTSGAGSYEQY

j_call: TRBJ2-2
v_call: TRBV15
cdr3_aa: ATSRDLPRGGSGELF

j_call: TRBJ2-6
v_call: TRBV28
cdr3_aa: ASSFVRNSGANVLT

j_call: TRBJ2-7
v_call: TRBV4-2
cdr3_aa: ASSLRKDSYEQY

j_call: TRBJ1-2
v_call: TRBV18
cdr3_aa: ASSPAGIDGYT

j_call: TRBJ2-7
v_call: TRBV18
cdr3_aa: ASSSSVSSYEQY

j_call: TRBJ2-1
v_call: TRBV5-1
cdr3_aa: ASSPTFDEQF

j_call: TRBJ2-5
v_call: TRBV6-2/TRBV6-3
cdr3_aa: ASRRTGRDQETQY

j_call: TRBJ1-4
v_call: TRBV5-6
cdr3_aa: ASSSGSLNEKLF

j_call: TRBJ1-5
v_call: TRBV18
cdr3_aa: ASSPLDSNQPQH

j_call: TRBJ2-2
v_call: TRBV15
cdr3_aa: ATSSNRASGTGELF

j_call: TRBJ2-2
v_call: TRBV23-1
cdr3_aa: ASSPVWGDRDTGELF